This TCR beta chain comes out of a study of identical twins. CDR1 LGHDT and CDR2 YNNKEL come from the germline V gene (reference sequence). The CDR3 covers 12 residues. The V end was cut by 4 bases, the J end by 2 bases, with 5 bases between. Study findings and constraints: Analyses of zero insertions could be partly confounded by invariant MAIT and iNKT cells. The authors drew conclusions from cross-sectional statistical analysis rather than following the same donors.

A single record per CDR3 protein comes from TCRdb applying MiXCR to the 5' RACE reads. The sample shows hundreds of thousands of distinct CDR3 sequences, 8.6% of them seen only once. This clonotype was seen ten or more times. Its specificity is unknown. These same data were also listed under a study on yellow fever vaccine responses in identical twins.

V is TRBV3-1 and J is TRBJ2-5; D is uncertain. Material for sequencing was PBMCs. The clonotype comes from a woman between 18 and 30 years old in good health. CDR3 in amino acids: CASSRLQETQYF. CDR3 DNA: TGTGCCAGCAGCCGCCTACAAGAGACCCAGTACTTC.